One sample yielded the 28 T cell receptor beta chains listed below, sequenced in a study of CD8+ T cells in alopecia areata. Investigators isolated RNA and reverse transcribed it into cDNA to act as the sequencing template. Using immunoSEQ multiplex PCR, the repertoire was profiled, and TCRdb retains in-frame clones only, with some absent. The sample consists of some 11,000 clones, 59% of them appearing once. Alopecia areata patients provided lesional scalp punch biopsies and peripheral blood, both collected for the study. The specimen was skin, collected at week 0. These receptors all stem from a human donor with alopecia areata.

This chain links TRBV7-2 with TRBJ1-1, with D possibly matching TRBD1 (6 bases). The CDR3 length is 12 residues. Germline V gene data show CDR1 as SGHTA and CDR2 as FQGNSA. V was cut by 5 bases and J by 7 bases, with 11 bases left in between. CDR3 DNA sequence: TGTGCCAGCAGCCCTACAGGGTATGAAGCTTTCTTT. It encodes CASSPTGYEAFF.

This sequence joins TRBV19 and TRBJ2-3; TRBD1 aligns across 8 bases. CDR3 length equals 14 residues. In germline, CDR1 is LNHDA, CDR2 SQIVND (reference sequence). J lost 2 bases, V lost 5 bases, and 3 bases had no gene match. The CDR3 region has the DNA TGTGCCAGTAGTCGGGACAGGACCACAGATACGCAGTATTTT. This sequence encodes CASSRDRTTDTQYF. The complete variable domain, with remaining parts taken from reference TRBV19 and TRBJ2-3, reads DGGITQSPKYLFRKEGQNVTLSCEQNLNHDAMYWYRQDPGQGLRLIYYSQIVNDFQKGDIAEGYSVSREKKESFPLTVTSAQKNPTAFYLCASSRDRTTDTQYFGPGTRLTVL.

This clone came up once. The rearrangement joins TRBV30 to TRBJ2-1; 9 bases are shared with TRBD2. The CDR3 runs 16 residues. V shed 0 bases, J shed 0 bases, and the junction held 3 bases outside the gene matches. Germline V gives CDR1 GTSNPN, CDR2 SVGIG (reference sequence). The CDR3 nucleotides are TGTGCCTGGAGTGTACAGGGACTAGCCTCCTACAATGAGCAGTTCTTC. It yields the protein CAWSVQGLASYNEQFF.

The genes are TRBV30 and TRBJ2-6; 7 positions match TRBD1. V gave up 7 bases and J gave up 4 bases; unmatched junction bases: 13. The CDR3 has 16 amino acids. Germline assignment: CDR1 GTSNPN and CDR2 SVGIG (reference sequence). CDR3 coding DNA: TGTGCCTCCCGTAGGGACAGATCTCTGGGGGCCAACGTCCTGACTTTC. Its translation: CASRRDRSLGANVLTF. Based on the CDR3 plus reference TRBV30 and TRBJ2-6, the full variable domain is SQTIHQWPATLVQPVGSPLSLECTVEGTSNPNLYWYRQAAGRGLQLLFYSVGIGQISSEVPQNLSASRPQDRQFILSSKKLLLSDSGFYLCASRRDRSLGANVLTFGAGSRLTVL.

The gene calls are TRBV19 and TRBJ1-5; D call uncertain. The V end was cut by 3 bases, the J end by 0 bases, with 9 bases between. The length of the CDR3 is 15 residues. Germline-derived CDR1 and CDR2 are LNHDA and SQIVND (reference sequence). The CDR3 region has the DNA TGTGCCAGTAGTATCTACGGCGTTAGCAATCAGCCCCAGCATTTT. This gives the protein CASSIYGVSNQPQHF.

The chain has TRBV10-3 and TRBJ1-1; 7 bases align to TRBD1. V shed 1 base, J shed 5 bases, and the junction held 4 bases outside the gene matches. The CDR3 is 14 residues long. Germline V gene sequence: CDR1 ENHRY, CDR2 SYGVKD. CDR3 loop: CAISEWGQRTEAFF. For the CDR3, the DNA is TGTGCCATCAGTGAGTGGGGACAGAGGACTGAAGCTTTCTTT.

This chain uses TRBV7-9 with TRBJ1-2; TRBD1 agrees at 10 bases. V gave up 5 bases and J gave up 4 bases; unmatched junction bases: 13. Germline CDR1 and CDR2: SEHNR and FQNEAQ (reference sequence). This CDR3 comprises 17 residues. The CDR3: CASSPDRGLTKFYGYTF. The CDR3 region has the DNA TGTGCCAGCAGCCCCGACAGGGGGCTTACCAAATTCTATGGCTACACCTTC.

The rearrangement uses TRBV6-5 and TRBJ1-5, with 8 bases fitting TRBD1. This CDR3 region has 15 residues. The germline CDR1 and CDR2 sequences are MNHEY and SVGAGI. V lost 2 bases to trimming and J lost 3 bases; unmatched junction nucleotides: 3. CDR3 residues: CASSYARGPNQPQHF. In DNA form, the CDR3 reads TGTGCCAGCAGTTACGCCAGGGGGCCCAATCAGCCCCAGCATTTT.

The V gene is TRBV28, the J gene TRBJ1-5; D is possibly TRBD1 (5 bases). The V end was cut by 5 bases, the J end by 0 bases, with 17 bases between. The CDR3 has 17 amino acids. The germline V gene has CDR1 MDHEN and CDR2 SYDVKM. The CDR3 DNA reads as TGTGCCAGCAGTGGCTGGGTATCAGGGTATAGCAATCAGCCCCAGCATTTT. This sequence encodes CASSGWVSGYSNQPQHF. The whole variable domain, filled in from reference TRBV28 and TRBJ1-5, reads DVKVTQSSRYLVKRTGEKVFLECVQDMDHENMFWYRQDPGLGLRLIYFSYDVKMKEKGDIPEGYSVSREKKERFSLILESASTNQTSMYLCASSGWVSGYSNQPQHFGDGTRLSIL.

This chain uses TRBV6-5 with TRBJ2-1; perhaps D is TRBD1 or TRBD2 (7 bases each). CDR3 length: 15 amino acids. The germline V gene encodes CDR1 MNHEY and CDR2 SVGAGI. Between the trimmed V and J ends, which lost 6 bases and 7 bases, there was a span of 19 bases. Here the CDR3 reads CASRSQGGAFNEQFF. The DNA of the CDR3 is TGTGCCAGCAGATCCCAGGGGGGGGCGTTTAATGAGCAGTTCTTC.

This chain uses TRBV30 with TRBJ2-7, with a possible D match to TRBD1 (6 bases). Germline CDR1 is GTSNPN and CDR2 is SVGIG (reference sequence). The CDR3 runs 11 residues. The ends were cut back, 4 bases at V and 4 bases at J, with 8 bases in the middle. This CDR3 reads CAWTRGYEQYF. CDR3 nucleotide sequence: TGTGCCTGGACGAGGGGGTACGAGCAGTACTTC. Full variable domain (rest looked up from reference TRBV30 and TRBJ2-7): SQTIHQWPATLVQPVGSPLSLECTVEGTSNPNLYWYRQAAGRGLQLLFYSVGIGQISSEVPQNLSASRPQDRQFILSSKKLLLSDSGFYLCAWTRGYEQYFGPGTRLTVT.

This clone showed up just a few times. The chain is built from TRBV5-1 and TRBJ1-6, with 7 bases fitting TRBD1. Germline trimming cut 0 bases from V and 8 bases from J; bases unmatched to any gene: 11. Germline CDR1 is SGHRS and CDR2 is YFSETQ. There are 17 residues in the CDR3. The CDR3 is CASSLEGAYTGDSPLHF. DNA of the CDR3: TGCGCCAGCAGCTTGGAAGGCGCCTACACAGGGGATTCACCCCTCCACTTT.

The chain couples TRBV28 to TRBJ1-5, with D unresolved. Germline lookup yields CDR1 MDHEN and CDR2 SYDVKM. The V end lost 6 bases, the J end lost 2 bases, and 14 bases lay between the germline ends. The CDR3 loop spans 15 amino acids. The CDR3 DNA reads as TGTGCCAGCAGCCCCGAGGGTGGAGGCAATCAGCCCCAGCATTTT. It is translated as CASSPEGGGNQPQHF.

The chain employs TRBV7-2 and TRBJ2-7; 9 positions agree with TRBD1. V trimming: 4 bases; J trimming: 4 bases; junction bases outside the gene matches: 11. The CDR3 runs to 16 residues. Germline loops: CDR1 SGHTA, CDR2 FQGNSA. CDR3 DNA sequence: TGTGCCAGCAGCTCACAGACAGGGGGTCCATTTTACGAGCAGTACTTC. Protein product: CASSSQTGGPFYEQYF.

This clone has more than one count but fewer than ten. The DNA of the CDR3 is TGTGCCAGCAGCCAAGTCCCCAGCGTCCCGGAGAATGAAAAACTGTTTTTT. As protein: CASSQVPSVPENEKLFF. This sequence joins TRBV4-2 and TRBJ1-4; D is unresolved. Trimming removed 1 base from V and 5 bases from J, with 17 bases in between. CDR1 and CDR2 (germline): LGHNA, YNFKEQ. This CDR3 contains 17 residues.

J is TRBJ1-1 and V is TRBV15; D is unclear. CDR1 is LNHNV and CDR2 is YYDKDF in the germline V gene (reference sequence). The germline V and J ends were trimmed by 0 bases and 0 bases, with 14 bases remaining between them. The CDR3 loop spans 17 amino acids. The CDR3 is CATSRDQMVAVNTEAFF. The CDR3 region has the DNA TGTGCCACCAGCAGAGATCAGATGGTAGCAGTGAACACTGAAGCTTTCTTT.

The chain couples TRBV12-5 to TRBJ1-5; D is unresolved. Trimming left V 6 bases short and J 7 bases short, with 16 bases between. Germline V gene sequence: CDR1 LGHNT, CDR2 FRNRAP. This CDR3 comprises 14 residues. For the CDR3, the DNA is TGTGCTAGTGGCCAATCGGGGAGTTGGCAGCCCCAGCATTTT. It yields the protein CASGQSGSWQPQHF.

This chain joins TRBV11-1 and TRBJ2-4; TRBD1 aligns across 7 bases. Losses at the gene ends were 1 base for V and 4 bases for J; bases not matched to a gene: 7. Germline CDR1 SGHAT, CDR2 FQDESV (reference sequence). CDR3 size: 16 residues. This CDR3 is CASSLGAGTEKNIQYF. CDR3 sequence (DNA): TGTGCCAGCAGCTTAGGTGCCGGGACAGAGAAAAACATTCAGTACTTC.

This clone has only one observation. The chain uses TRBV23-1 and TRBJ2-1; the D gene could be TRBD1 or TRBD2 (5 bases each). TRBV23-1 is classed as an ORF, of uncertain function. This CDR3 contains 15 residues. V lost 2 bases to trimming and J lost 7 bases, with 15 bases between them. CDR3 DNA: TGCGCCAGCAGTCAACGCCGGGACCGCACGAATGAGCAGTTCTTC. It is translated as CASSQRRDRTNEQFF.

The rearrangement joins TRBV5-4 to TRBJ2-5; a weak D match, TRBD1 (6 bases). CDR1 is SGHNT, CDR2 YYREEE, per germline (reference sequence). There are 14 residues in the CDR3. The V gene lost 5 bases and the J gene lost 2 bases, with 13 bases spanning the gap. CDR3 in DNA: TGTGCCAGCAGACCTAACAGGGCACAAGAGACCCAGTACTTC. Translation: CASRPNRAQETQYF.

CDR3 sequence (DNA): TGTGCCAGCTCACCTGGACACTCTGGAAACACCATATATTTT. Its translation is CASSPGHSGNTIYF. J is TRBJ1-3 and V is TRBV18; the D gene is possibly TRBD1 (5 bases). V was pared by 3 bases and J by 0 bases, with 6 bases between. The germline gives CDR1 KGHSH, CDR2 LQKENI. The CDR3 is made up of 14 amino acids.

The J gene is TRBJ2-7, the V gene TRBV6-5, with 7 bases fitting TRBD1. This CDR3 comprises 14 residues. The germline CDR1 and CDR2 sequences are MNHEY and SVGAGI. Trimming cost V 7 bases and J 4 bases; bases outside gene matches: 10. This CDR3 is CASTRTGTVYEQYF. The CDR3 DNA reads as TGTGCCAGCACAAGAACCGGGACAGTGTACGAGCAGTACTTC.

This rearrangement joins TRBV11-2 to TRBJ1-3; D uncertain. The CDR3 has 12 residues. Germline V lookup: CDR1 SGHAT, CDR2 FQNNGV. Trimming pared 0 bases from V and 7 bases from J, leaving 4 bases between. DNA for the CDR3: TGTGCCAGCAGCTTAGAGGGGAACACCATATATTTT. Translating gives CASSLEGNTIYF.

This clone was observed a single time. The chain joins TRBV30 to TRBJ1-4; D gene unclear. Per the germline V gene, CDR1 is GTSNPN and CDR2 is SVGIG (reference sequence). V lost 2 bases to trimming and J lost 2 bases, with 12 bases between them. This CDR3 has 15 residues. The CDR3 DNA reads as TGTGCCTGGAGTCGTGTAGGAGAGACTAATGAAAAACTGTTTTTT. This encodes CAWSRVGETNEKLFF.

This clone was seen once. DNA of the CDR3: TGTGCCAGTAGTCGTTTATCGCAGGGGGGTGTGTACTTC. This codes for CASSRLSQGGVYF. The chain employs TRBV19 and TRBJ2-4, with D maybe TRBD1 (7 bases). The CDR3 is 13 residues long. The germline gives CDR1 LNHDA, CDR2 SQIVND (reference sequence). V was pared by 5 bases and J by 15 bases, with 20 bases between.

The V gene is TRBV11-2, the J gene TRBJ2-2; TRBD2 agrees at 7 bases. CDR1 and CDR2 from the germline V gene are SGHAT and FQNNGV. This CDR3 has 15 residues. The trim removed 3 bases at V and 6 bases at J, leaving 7 bases unmatched. The CDR3 DNA is TGTGCCAGCAGCTTTACGGCGGGAGTGGCCGGGGAGCTGTTTTTT. It yields the protein CASSFTAGVAGELFF.

This chain links TRBV5-1 with TRBJ2-7, with TRBD2 matching 7 bases. Germline CDR1 and CDR2: SGHRS and YFSETQ. The CDR3 has 14 amino acids. V was clipped by 4 bases and J by 5 bases; unmatched bases: 9. This chain's CDR3 is CASSTGLVLNEQYF. The DNA of the CDR3 is TGCGCCAGCAGCACTGGACTAGTGTTGAACGAGCAGTACTTC.

V and J are TRBV5-4 and TRBJ2-2; possible D gene TRBD1, 5 bases. V was trimmed by 0 bases and J by 8 bases, leaving 8 bases between them. Per the germline V gene, CDR1 is SGHNT and CDR2 is YYREEE (reference sequence). The CDR3 length is 13 residues. The CDR3 sequence: CASSLGGTGELFF. The CDR3 DNA reads as TGTGCCAGCAGCTTGGGGGGCACAGGGGAGCTGTTTTTT. The whole variable domain, filled in from reference TRBV5-4 and TRBJ2-2, reads ETGVTQSPTHLIKTRGQQVTLRCSSQSGHNTVSWYQQALGQGPQFIFQYYREEENGRGNFPPRFSGLQFPNYSSELNVNALELDDSALYLCASSLGGTGELFFGEGSRLTVL.